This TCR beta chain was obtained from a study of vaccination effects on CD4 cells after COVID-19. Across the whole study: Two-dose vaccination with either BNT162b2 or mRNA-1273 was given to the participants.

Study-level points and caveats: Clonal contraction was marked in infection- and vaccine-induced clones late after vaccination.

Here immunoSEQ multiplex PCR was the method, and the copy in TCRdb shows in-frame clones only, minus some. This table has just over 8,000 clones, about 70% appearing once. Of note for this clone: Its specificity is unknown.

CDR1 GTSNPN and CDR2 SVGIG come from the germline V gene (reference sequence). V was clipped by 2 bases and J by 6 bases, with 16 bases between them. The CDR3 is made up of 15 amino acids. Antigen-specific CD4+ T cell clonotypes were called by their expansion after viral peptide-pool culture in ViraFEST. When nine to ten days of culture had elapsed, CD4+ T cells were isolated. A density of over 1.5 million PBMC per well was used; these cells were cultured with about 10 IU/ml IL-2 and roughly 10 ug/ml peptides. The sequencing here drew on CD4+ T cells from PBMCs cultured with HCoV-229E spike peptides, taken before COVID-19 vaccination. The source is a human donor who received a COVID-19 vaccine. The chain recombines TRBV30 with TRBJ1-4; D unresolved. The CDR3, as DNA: TGTGCCTGGAGTCCCCGGGTGGGGAGGGATGAAAAACTGTTTTTT. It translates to CAWSPRVGRDEKLFF.